These 2 T cell receptor beta chains came from one sample sequenced in a study of monozygotic twins with cystic fibrosis (dated by TCRdb to the early 2020s). The method behind the library was the immunoSEQ multiplex PCR assay. As stored in TCRdb, this immuneACCESS dataset retains in-frame rearrangements with V and J assigned. A fraction of the clones does not appear; measured against another copy, unresolved V genes explain less than half of the discrepancy, and the remainder lacks a known reason. The table for this sample lists 35,000 or so clones; 84% of them were counted only once. The top ten clones comprise roughly 1.5% of the sample. The sample was blood. These receptors all come from a girl aged 2-9 years with cystic fibrosis.

The chain couples TRBV5-6 to TRBJ2-5; TRBD2 matches at 7 bases. The V gene end was trimmed by 4 bases and the J gene end by 3 bases; junction bases not matched to a gene: 9. Germline CDR1 reads SGHDT; CDR2 reads YYEEEE. This CDR3 is 15 amino acids long. CDR3 region: CASSEPLAWEETQYF. CDR3 coding DNA: TGTGCCAGCAGCGAACCACTAGCGTGGGAAGAGACCCAGTACTTC.

The rearrangement uses TRBV7-8 and TRBJ1-1; the D gene is possibly TRBD1 (6 bases). The V gene lost 1 base and the J gene lost 4 bases, with 10 bases spanning the gap. CDR1 and CDR2 (germline): SGHVS, FQNEAQ. CDR3 length: 14 amino acids. The CDR3 protein is CASSLGGPGTEAFF. DNA of the CDR3: TGTGCCAGCAGCTTAGGGGGGCCTGGCACTGAAGCTTTCTTT.